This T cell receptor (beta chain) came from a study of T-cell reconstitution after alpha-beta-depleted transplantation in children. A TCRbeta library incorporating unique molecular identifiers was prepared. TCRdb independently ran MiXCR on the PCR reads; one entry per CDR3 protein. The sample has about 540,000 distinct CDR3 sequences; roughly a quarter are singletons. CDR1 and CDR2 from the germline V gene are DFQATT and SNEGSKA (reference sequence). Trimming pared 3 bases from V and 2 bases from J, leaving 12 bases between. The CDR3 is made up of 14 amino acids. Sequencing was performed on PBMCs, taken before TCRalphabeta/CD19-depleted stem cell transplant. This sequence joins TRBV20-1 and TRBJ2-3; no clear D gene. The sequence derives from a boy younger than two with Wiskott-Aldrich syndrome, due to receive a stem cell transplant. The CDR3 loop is CSARDPRPTDTQYF. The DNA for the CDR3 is TGCAGTGCTAGGGACCCCAGACCCACAGATACGCAGTATTTT.